This TCR beta chain is drawn from a study of control samples from healthy donors and cancer patients. TCRdb's copy holds only in-frame clones and misses some; the assay was immunoSEQ multiplex PCR. Of approximately 150,000 clones in the sample, 94% are singletons; the top ten hold less than 15%. The V and J ends lost 2 bases and 0 bases respectively, with 6 bases between them. Germline V CDR1 and CDR2: SGHKS, YYEKEE (reference sequence). This CDR3 region has 14 residues. This chain links TRBV5-5 with TRBJ1-5; weak D call: TRBD1 (6 bases). The clonotype was recovered from a man aged 35-49 years in good health. What was sequenced was blood. The CDR3 nucleotides are TGTGCCAGCAGCTTAGGGGGTAGCAATCAGCCCCAGCATTTT. Its translation is CASSLGGSNQPQHF.